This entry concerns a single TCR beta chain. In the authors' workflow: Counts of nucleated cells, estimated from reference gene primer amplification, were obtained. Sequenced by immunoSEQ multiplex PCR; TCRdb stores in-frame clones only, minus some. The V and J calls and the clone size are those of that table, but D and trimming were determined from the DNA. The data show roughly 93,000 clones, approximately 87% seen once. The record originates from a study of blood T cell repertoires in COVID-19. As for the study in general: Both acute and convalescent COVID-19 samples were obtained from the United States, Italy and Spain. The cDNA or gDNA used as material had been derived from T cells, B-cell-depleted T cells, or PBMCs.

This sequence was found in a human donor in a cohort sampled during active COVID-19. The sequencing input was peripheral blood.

DNA for the CDR3: TGTGCCAGCAGTGGGCAGGGATTTGAAGCTTTCTTT. Encoded protein: CASSGQGFEAFF. The genes are TRBV5-6 and TRBJ1-1; possible D gene TRBD1, 5 bases. Germline CDR1 is SGHDT and CDR2 is YYEEEE. V was pared by 5 bases and J by 7 bases, with 12 bases between. The CDR3 is 12 amino acids. The entire variable domain, with the rest obtained from reference TRBV5-6 and TRBJ1-1, is as follows: DAGVTQSPTHLIKTRGQQVTLRCSPKSGHDTVSWYQQALGQGPQFIFQYYEEEERQRGNFPDRFSGHQFPNYSSELNVNALLLGDSALYLCASSGQGFEAFFGQGTRLTVV.